Given below is one T cell receptor (beta chain) in context. Germline assignment: CDR1 SGHRS and CDR2 YFSETQ. V lost 0 bases, J lost 9 bases, and 4 bases stayed unmatched. CDR3 length equals 14 residues. Semi-nested PCR with Nested Universal Primer A followed constant-region reverse priming of full-length variable regions. A single record per CDR3 protein comes from TCRdb applying MiXCR to the 5' RACE reads. The table shows about 40,000 distinct CDR3 sequences, with approximately 30% occurring only once. The receptor was isolated from a female donor with breast cancer. Sequencing was done on a sample of tumor-infiltrating memory CD4+ T cells sorted from the breast tumor. Subset given: memory CD4+ T cells, CD4+CD45RO+CD25-. This rearrangement joins TRBV5-1 to TRBJ2-1; 9 nucleotides line up with TRBD1. The CDR3 spells CASSLDRGQREQFF. Here the CDR3 DNA reads TGCGCCAGCAGCTTGGACAGGGGGCAGCGTGAGCAGTTCTTC.